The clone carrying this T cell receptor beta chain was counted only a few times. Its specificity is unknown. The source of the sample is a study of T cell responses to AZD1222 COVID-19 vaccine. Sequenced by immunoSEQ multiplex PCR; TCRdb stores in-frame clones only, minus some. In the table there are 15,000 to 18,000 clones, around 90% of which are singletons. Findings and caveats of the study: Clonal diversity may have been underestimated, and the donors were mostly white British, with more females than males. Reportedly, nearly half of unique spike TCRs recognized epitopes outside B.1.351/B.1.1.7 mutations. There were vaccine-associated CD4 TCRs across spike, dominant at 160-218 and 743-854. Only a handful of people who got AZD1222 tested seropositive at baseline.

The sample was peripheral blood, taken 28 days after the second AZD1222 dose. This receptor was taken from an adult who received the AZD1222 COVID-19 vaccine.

The CDR3, as DNA: TGTGCCAGCAGCTCCAGGGGGGGAGAATACTATGGCTACACCTTC. Protein product: CASSSRGGEYYGYTF. This chain links TRBV5-4 with TRBJ1-2; TRBD1 matches 7 bases. Germline V gene sequence: CDR1 SGHNT, CDR2 YYREEE (reference sequence). The CDR3 loop spans 15 amino acids. V gave up 3 bases and J gave up 3 bases; unmatched junction bases: 8. The full variable domain, its missing parts supplied by reference TRBV5-4 and TRBJ1-2, is ETGVTQSPTHLIKTRGQQVTLRCSSQSGHNTVSWYQQALGQGPQFIFQYYREEENGRGNFPPRFSGLQFPNYSSELNVNALELDDSALYLCASSSRGGEYYGYTFGSGTRLTVV.